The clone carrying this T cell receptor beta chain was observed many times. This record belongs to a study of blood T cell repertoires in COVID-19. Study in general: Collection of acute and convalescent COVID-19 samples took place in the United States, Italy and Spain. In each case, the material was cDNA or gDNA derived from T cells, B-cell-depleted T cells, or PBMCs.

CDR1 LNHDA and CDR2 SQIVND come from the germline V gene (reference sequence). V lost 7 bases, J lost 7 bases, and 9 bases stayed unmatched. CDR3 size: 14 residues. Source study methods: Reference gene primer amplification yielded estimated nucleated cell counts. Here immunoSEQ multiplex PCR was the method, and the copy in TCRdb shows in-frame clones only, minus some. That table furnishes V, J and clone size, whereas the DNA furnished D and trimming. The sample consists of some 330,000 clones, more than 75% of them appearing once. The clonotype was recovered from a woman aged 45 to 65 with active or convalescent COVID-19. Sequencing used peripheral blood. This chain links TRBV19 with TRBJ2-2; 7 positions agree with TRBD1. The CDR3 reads CASMVQGVRGELFF. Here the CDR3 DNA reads TGTGCCAGTATGGTCCAGGGGGTTCGCGGGGAGCTGTTTTTT.